The T cell receptor (beta chain) described here comes from a study of blood T cells in healthy people across ages. From germline, CDR1 is KGHDR and CDR2 SFDVKD. V was clipped by 4 bases and J by 1 base, with 10 bases between them. The CDR3 has 15 residues. The second PCR ran about 7 to 12 cycles with a sample-barcoded 5' primer and J-beta primers. TCRdb reanalysed the 5' RACE reads using MiXCR and keeps one entry per CDR3 protein. The data hold about 1.4 million distinct CDR3 sequences, with approximately 63% observed a single time. The specimen was blood. The clonotype originates from a man aged 18 to 29 in good health. The chain joins TRBV24-1 to TRBJ2-1; D perhaps matches TRBD2 (5 bases). The CDR3 DNA reads as TGTGCCACCAGTGACCCCGCGGGTTCCTACAATGAGCAGTTCTTC. Protein: CATSDPAGSYNEQFF.